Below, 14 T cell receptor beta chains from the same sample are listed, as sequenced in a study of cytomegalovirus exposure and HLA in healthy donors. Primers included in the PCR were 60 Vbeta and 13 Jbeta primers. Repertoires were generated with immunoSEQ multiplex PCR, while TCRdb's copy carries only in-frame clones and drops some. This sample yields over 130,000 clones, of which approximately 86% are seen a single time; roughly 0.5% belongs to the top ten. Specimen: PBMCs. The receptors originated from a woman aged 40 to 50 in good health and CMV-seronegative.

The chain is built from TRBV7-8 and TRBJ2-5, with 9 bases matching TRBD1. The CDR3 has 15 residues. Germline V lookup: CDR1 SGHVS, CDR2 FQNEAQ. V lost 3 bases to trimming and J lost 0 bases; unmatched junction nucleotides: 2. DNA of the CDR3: TGTGCCAGCAGCTTGGGACAGGGATACCAAGAGACCCAGTACTTC. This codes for CASSLGQGYQETQYF.

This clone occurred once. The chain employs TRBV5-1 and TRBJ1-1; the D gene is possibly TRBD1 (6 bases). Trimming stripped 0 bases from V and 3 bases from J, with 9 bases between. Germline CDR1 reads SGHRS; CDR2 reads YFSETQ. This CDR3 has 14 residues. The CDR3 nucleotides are TGCGCCAGCAGCTTGGTAGGGGGGGACACTGAAGCTTTCTTT. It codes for CASSLVGGDTEAFF.

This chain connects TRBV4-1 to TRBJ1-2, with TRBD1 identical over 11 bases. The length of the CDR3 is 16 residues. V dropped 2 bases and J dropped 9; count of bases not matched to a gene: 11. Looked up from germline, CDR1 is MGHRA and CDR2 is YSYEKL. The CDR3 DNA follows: TGCGCCAGCAGCCAACCCACGCGGGACAGGGGGAACAGCTACACCTTC. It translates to CASSQPTRDRGNSYTF.

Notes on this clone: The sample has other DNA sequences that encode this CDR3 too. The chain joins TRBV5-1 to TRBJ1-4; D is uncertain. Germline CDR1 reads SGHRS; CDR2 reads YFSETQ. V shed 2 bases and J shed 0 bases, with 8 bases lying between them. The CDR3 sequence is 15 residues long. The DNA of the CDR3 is TGCGCCAGCAGCTTAGGAGGTGCAACTAATGAAAAACTGTTTTTT. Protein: CASSLGGATNEKLFF.

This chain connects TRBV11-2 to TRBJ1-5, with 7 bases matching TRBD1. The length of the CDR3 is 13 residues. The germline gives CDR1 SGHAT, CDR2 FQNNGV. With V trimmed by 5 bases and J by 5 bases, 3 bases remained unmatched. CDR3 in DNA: TGTGCCAGCAGCCGAGGGACAGATCAGCCCCAGCATTTT. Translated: CASSRGTDQPQHF.

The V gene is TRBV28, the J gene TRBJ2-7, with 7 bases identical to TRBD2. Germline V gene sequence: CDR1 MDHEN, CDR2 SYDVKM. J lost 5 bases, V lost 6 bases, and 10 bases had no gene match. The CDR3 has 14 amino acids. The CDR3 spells CASRGGGSRDEQYF. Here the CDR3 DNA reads TGTGCCAGCAGGGGAGGCGGGAGCCGCGACGAGCAGTACTTC.

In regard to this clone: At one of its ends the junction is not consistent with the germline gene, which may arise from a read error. CDR3 in amino acids: CSSLGGGTEAFF. The CDR3 coding sequence is TGTTCCAGCCTCGGCGGGGGCACTGAAGCTTTCTTT. The genes are TRBV7-9 and TRBJ1-1, with a weak D call TRBD1 (5 bases). Germline CDR1 and CDR2: SEHNR and FQNEAQ (reference sequence). There are 12 residues in the CDR3.

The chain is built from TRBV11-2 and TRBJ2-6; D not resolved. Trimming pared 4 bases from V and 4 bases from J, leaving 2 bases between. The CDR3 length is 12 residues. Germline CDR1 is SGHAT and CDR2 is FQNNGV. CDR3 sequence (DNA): TGTGCCAGCAGCTCAGGGGCCAACGTCCTGACTTTC. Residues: CASSSGANVLTF.

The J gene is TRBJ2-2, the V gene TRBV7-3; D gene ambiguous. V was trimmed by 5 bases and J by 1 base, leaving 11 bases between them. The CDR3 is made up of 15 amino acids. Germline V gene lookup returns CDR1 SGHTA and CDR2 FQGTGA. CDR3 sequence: CASSNGFMNTGELFF. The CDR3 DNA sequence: TGTGCCAGCAGCAACGGTTTCATGAACACCGGGGAGCTGTTTTTT.

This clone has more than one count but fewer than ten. In nucleotides, the CDR3 is TGTGCCAGCAGCTTAGCCGGGACTAGCGGGAGCTCCTACAATGAGCAGTTCTTC. As protein: CASSLAGTSGSSYNEQFF. The rearrangement uses TRBV7-9 and TRBJ2-1, with 14 positions matching TRBD2. The CDR3 covers 18 residues. The trim removed 0 bases at V and 0 bases at J, leaving 1 base unmatched. Germline V gene sequence: CDR1 SEHNR, CDR2 FQNEAQ (reference sequence).

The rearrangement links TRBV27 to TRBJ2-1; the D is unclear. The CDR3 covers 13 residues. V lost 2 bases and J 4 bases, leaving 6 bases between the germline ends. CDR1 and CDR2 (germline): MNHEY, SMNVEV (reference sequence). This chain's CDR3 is CASSLNIYNEQFF. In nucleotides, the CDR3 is TGTGCCAGCAGTTTAAACATATACAATGAGCAGTTCTTC.

CDR3: CASSTVIAGKRYEQYF. CDR3 DNA: TGCGCCAGCAGCACCGTAATAGCGGGTAAAAGGTACGAGCAGTACTTC. V is TRBV5-1 and J is TRBJ2-7; 7 nucleotides align to TRBD2. CDR3 size: 16 residues. V lost 4 bases to trimming and J lost 4 bases; unmatched junction nucleotides: 14. The germline V gene encodes CDR1 SGHRS and CDR2 YFSETQ.

CDR3 DNA: TGCGCCAGCAGCCAAGATCCCGGACTAGGGTTCGGTGAGCAGTTCTTC. Translating it yields CASSQDPGLGFGEQFF. The chain links TRBV4-3 to TRBJ2-1; 7 bases agree with TRBD2. CDR3 length: 16 residues. Germline loops: CDR1 LGHNA, CDR2 YSLEER. Trimming at V came to 0 bases and at J to 9 bases, leaving 11 bases not matched to a gene.

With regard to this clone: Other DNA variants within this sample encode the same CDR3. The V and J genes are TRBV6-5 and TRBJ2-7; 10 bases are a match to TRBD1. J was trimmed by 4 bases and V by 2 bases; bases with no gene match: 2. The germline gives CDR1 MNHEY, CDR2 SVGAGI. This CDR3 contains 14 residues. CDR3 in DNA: TGTGCCAGCAGTTACCGGGACAGGGGTTACGAGCAGTACTTC. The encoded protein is CASSYRDRGYEQYF.